The clone carrying this T cell receptor (beta chain) was counted between two and nine times. These data belong to a study of blood T cell repertoires in COVID-19. The wider study: The United States, Italy and Spain supplied acute and convalescent COVID-19 samples. From T cells, B-cell-depleted T cells, or PBMCs came the material, which was cDNA or gDNA.

How the authors handled the data: Scientists estimated how many nucleated cells there were by amplifying reference gene primers. Profiled with immunoSEQ multiplex PCR; TCRdb holds only in-frame clones, not every one. That table furnishes V, J and clone size, whereas the DNA furnished D and trimming. Seen here are just over 150,000 clones, 90% to 95% observed once, and the top ten hold about 5%. The CDR3 has 14 residues. CDR1 is SGHRS and CDR2 is YFSETQ in the germline V gene. V trimming: 3 bases; J trimming: 4 bases; junction bases outside the gene matches: 4. The chain joins TRBV5-1 to TRBJ2-7, with TRBD1 identical over 10 bases. This receptor was obtained from a woman aged 45-60 years with acute or convalescent COVID-19. The sequencing input was peripheral blood. As DNA, the CDR3 is TGCGCCAGCAGCTCACCGGGACAGGGGTACGAGCAGTACTTC. Its protein product is CASSSPGQGYEQYF.